Following are 12 T cell receptor beta chains from one sample sequenced in a study of blood T cell repertoires in COVID-19. Libraries were prepared by immunoSEQ multiplex PCR; TCRdb keeps only in-frame clonotypes and omits some of them. Altogether more than 400,000 clones are present, roughly 90% being singletons, with the ten largest covering about 0.65%. The sample was PBMCs or T cells enriched from blood (not recorded which). These receptors were taken from a woman aged 18-29 years who had recovered from COVID-19.

This clone was observed a few times. V gene TRBV12-5 combines with J gene TRBJ1-1; 7 bases line up with TRBD1. Germline CDR1 is LGHNT and CDR2 is FRNRAP. V lost 6 bases to trimming and J lost 3 bases; unmatched junction nucleotides: 7. The CDR3 contains 14 residues. CDR3 sequence (DNA): TGTGCTAGTGGATTAGGGGGCTTCCACACTGAAGCTTTCTTT. It is translated as CASGLGGFHTEAFF.

The chain has TRBV30 and TRBJ2-1, with D possibly being TRBD1 (5 bases). The CDR3 is 15 amino acids. Germline-derived CDR1 and CDR2 are GTSNPN and SVGIG (reference sequence). V was pared by 5 bases and J by 8 bases, with 22 bases between. CDR3 DNA sequence: TGTGCCTGGGGAGTGGGGCCGCTGAGCAGCGATGAGCAGTTCTTC. Its translation is CAWGVGPLSSDEQFF.

The V and J genes are TRBV2 and TRBJ2-5; D gene ambiguous. V was pared by 8 bases and J by 4 bases, with 8 bases between. This CDR3 is built from 11 residues. CDR1 and CDR2 (germline): SNHLY, FYNNEI. The CDR3 sequence: CASGASETQYF. CDR3 coding DNA: TGTGCCAGCGGTGCGTCAGAGACCCAGTACTTC. The variable domain in full, completed from reference TRBV2 and TRBJ2-5, reads EPEVTQTPSHQVTQMGQEVILRCVPISNHLYFYWYRQILGQKVEFLVSFYNNEISEKSEIFDDQFSVERPDGSNFTLKIRSTKLEDSAMYFCASGASETQYFGPGTRLLVL.

V is TRBV30 and J is TRBJ2-6; TRBD1 agrees at 8 bases. CDR3 size: 18 residues. Trimming took 3 bases from V and 1 from J; bases not matched to a gene: 11. Germline CDR1 reads GTSNPN; CDR2 reads SVGIG (reference sequence). CDR3 in amino acids: CAWSSPGTGVSGANVLTF. CDR3 DNA: TGTGCCTGGAGCTCCCCCGGGACAGGAGTATCTGGGGCCAACGTCCTGACTTTC.

The V call is TRBV19, the J call TRBJ1-5; D gene ambiguous. The CDR3 loop spans 13 amino acids. The germline CDR1 and CDR2 sequences are LNHDA and SQIVND (reference sequence). The V and J ends lost 7 bases and 2 bases respectively, with 9 bases between them. The CDR3 protein is CASTSIGNQPQHF. In DNA form, the CDR3 reads TGTGCCAGTACCTCAATAGGCAATCAGCCCCAGCATTTT.

This chain joins TRBV7-8 and TRBJ2-1; perhaps TRBD2 as D (6 bases). Looked up from germline, CDR1 is SGHVS and CDR2 is FQNEAQ. With 0 bases removed from V and 1 base from J, the gap between germline ends came to 10 bases. The CDR3 covers 16 residues. This CDR3 reads CASSLAWGVSYNEQFF. The CDR3 nucleotides are TGTGCCAGCAGCTTAGCGTGGGGGGTATCCTACAATGAGCAGTTCTTC.

Comments on this clone: The same CDR3 can be traced to other DNA sequences in this sample. The rearrangement joins TRBV28 to TRBJ1-5; possible D gene TRBD1, 5 bases. The CDR3 contains 14 residues. The V gene's germline CDR1 is MDHEN and CDR2 SYDVKM. V lost 6 bases, J lost 2 bases, and 11 bases lay in between. The CDR3 reads CASSSGGGNQPQHF. The CDR3 DNA sequence: TGTGCCAGCAGCTCCGGGGGTGGCAATCAGCCCCAGCATTTT.

V and J are TRBV11-2 and TRBJ1-1; no clear D gene. The CDR3 loop spans 15 amino acids. The ends were cut back, 1 base at V and 0 bases at J, with 9 bases in the middle. CDR1 and CDR2 (germline): SGHAT, FQNNGV. The CDR3 bases are TGTGCCAGCAGCTTAGTGTCAGGCCTGAACACTGAAGCTTTCTTT. Amino acid sequence: CASSLVSGLNTEAFF.

This chain connects TRBV6-2 or TRBV6-3 to TRBJ1-5; 7 bases are a match to TRBD1. CDR3 length equals 14 residues. J gave up 7 bases and V 4 bases, and 7 bases lay outside the gene matches. Germline CDR1 MNHEY, CDR2 SVGEGT. The DNA for the CDR3 is TGTGCCAGCAGTTCGGACAGGTTCGGACAGCCCCAGCATTTT. Protein sequence: CASSSDRFGQPQHF.

The gene calls are TRBV6-4 and TRBJ1-2, with a possible D match to TRBD1 (5 bases). The CDR3 covers 17 residues. Per the germline V gene, CDR1 is MRHNA and CDR2 is SNTAGT. The V end lost 3 bases, the J end lost 3 bases, and 20 bases lay between the germline ends. The CDR3 loop is CASSESPGGDLYYGYTF. The DNA for the CDR3 is TGTGCCAGCAGTGAATCCCCGGGGGGGGATTTATACTATGGCTACACCTTC.

This chain connects TRBV7-9 to TRBJ2-2; D is ambiguous. Trimming left V 3 bases short and J 0 bases short, with 11 bases between. Germline lookup yields CDR1 SEHNR and CDR2 FQNEAQ (reference sequence). CDR3 length: 16 residues. This CDR3 is CASSFSLTPNTGELFF. CDR3 DNA: TGTGCCAGCAGCTTCTCGCTTACTCCGAACACCGGGGAGCTGTTTTTT.

As to this clone: The same CDR3 is also encoded by other DNA sequences in this sample. The rearrangement joins TRBV5-1 to TRBJ2-2; D is possibly TRBD1 (5 bases). The germline V gene has CDR1 SGHRS and CDR2 YFSETQ. The CDR3 totals 15 residues. V was trimmed by 2 bases and J by 2 bases, leaving 10 bases between them. CDR3 sequence reads: CASSLTGVNTGELFF. DNA of the CDR3: TGCGCCAGCAGCTTAACAGGAGTAAACACCGGGGAGCTGTTTTTT.